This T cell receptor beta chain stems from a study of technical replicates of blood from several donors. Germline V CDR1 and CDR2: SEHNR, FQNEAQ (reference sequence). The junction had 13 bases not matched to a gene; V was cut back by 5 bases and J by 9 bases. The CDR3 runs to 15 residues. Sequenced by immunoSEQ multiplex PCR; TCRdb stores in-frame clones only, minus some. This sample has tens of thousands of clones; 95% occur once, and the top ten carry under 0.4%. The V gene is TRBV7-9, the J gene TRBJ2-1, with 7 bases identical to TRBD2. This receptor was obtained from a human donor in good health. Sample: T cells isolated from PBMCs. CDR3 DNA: TGTGCCAGCAGCCCGTGGGGGGAGGGCCTTGGTGAGCAGTTCTTC. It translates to CASSPWGEGLGEQFF.